This is a list of T cell receptor beta chains from one sample in a study of post-analysis software for immune sequencing data. MiXCR, applied by TCRdb to the PCR reads, yields one record per CDR3 protein. The sample shows about 460,000 distinct CDR3 sequences, approximately 45% of them seen only once. Material for sequencing was blood. The origin of the receptors is a girl between 10 and 17 years old with multiple sclerosis. Both conserved end residues are part of each CDR3. D genes are given only for firm matches. Only some rows state a clone size, as once, few, many or a class for expanded clones.

J gene: TRBJ2-7
CDR3 length: 12
clone size: .
V gene: TRBV7-9
D gene: TRBD2
CDR3 protein: CSSSGDTYEQYF
CDR3 DNA: TGTTCCAGCAGCGGGGATACCTACGAGCAGTACTTC

J gene: TRBJ2-3
CDR3 length: 12
clone size: .
V gene: TRBV6-6
D gene: .
CDR3 protein: CASRTSTDTQYF
CDR3 DNA: TGTGCCAGCAGAACTTCGACAGATACGCAGTATTTT

J gene: TRBJ2-7
CDR3 length: 14
clone size: .
V gene: TRBV7-9
D gene: TRBD1
CDR3 protein: CASSHPDRHYEQYF
CDR3 DNA: TGTGCCAGCAGCCACCCGGACAGGCACTACGAGCAGTACTTC

J gene: TRBJ1-2
CDR3 length: 16
clone size: .
V gene: TRBV12-3/TRBV12-4
D gene: .
CDR3 protein: CASSLGWWGTGYGYTF
CDR3 DNA: TGTGCCAGCAGTTTAGGGTGGTGGGGCACGGGGTATGGCTACACCTTC

J gene: TRBJ2-3
CDR3 length: 15
clone size: .
V gene: TRBV7-3
D gene: .
CDR3 protein: CASSFRGGRTDTQYF
CDR3 DNA: TGTGCCAGCAGCTTCAGGGGGGGGCGCACAGATACGCAGTATTTT

J gene: TRBJ1-5
CDR3 length: 14
clone size: .
V gene: TRBV20-1
D gene: .
CDR3 protein: CSATAPLGYQPQHF
CDR3 DNA: TGCAGTGCTACCGCGCCTCTAGGGTATCAGCCCCAGCATTTT

J gene: TRBJ1-2
CDR3 length: 15
clone size: few
V gene: TRBV12-3/TRBV12-4
D gene: TRBD1
CDR3 protein: CASSRTGALSYGYTF
CDR3 DNA: TGTGCCAGCAGCCGGACAGGGGCGTTGAGTTATGGCTACACCTTC

J gene: TRBJ1-5
CDR3 length: 16
clone size: .
V gene: TRBV27
D gene: TRBD1
CDR3 protein: CASSLTGVPLNQPQHF
CDR3 DNA: TGTGCCAGCAGTTTAACAGGGGTCCCCCTTAATCAGCCCCAGCATTTT

J gene: TRBJ2-5
CDR3 length: 13
clone size: .
V gene: TRBV7-7
D gene: .
CDR3 protein: CASSGHFQETQYF
CDR3 DNA: TGTGCTAGCAGCGGACACTTCCAAGAGACCCAGTACTTC

J gene: TRBJ2-1
CDR3 length: 15
clone size: .
V gene: TRBV5-1
D gene: TRBD1
CDR3 protein: CASSPTGDSYNEQFF
CDR3 DNA: TGCGCCAGCAGCCCAACAGGGGACTCCTACAATGAGCAGTTCTTC

J gene: TRBJ2-3
CDR3 length: 15
clone size: few
V gene: TRBV28
D gene: TRBD2
CDR3 protein: CASGLAGYSTDTQYF
CDR3 DNA: TGTGCCAGTGGACTAGCGGGATATAGCACAGATACGCAGTATTTT

J gene: TRBJ1-1
CDR3 length: 13
clone size: .
V gene: TRBV29-1
D gene: .
CDR3 protein: CSVEGRQNTEAFF
CDR3 DNA: TGCAGCGTTGAAGGACGCCAGAACACTGAAGCTTTCTTT

J gene: TRBJ2-7
CDR3 length: 14
clone size: .
V gene: TRBV20-1
D gene: TRBD2
CDR3 protein: CSATSGSQSYEQYF
CDR3 DNA: TGCAGTGCTACTAGCGGGAGCCAATCCTACGAGCAGTACTTC

J gene: TRBJ2-3
CDR3 length: 16
clone size: .
V gene: TRBV12-5
D gene: .
CDR3 protein: CASGTRGATRRDTQYF
CDR3 DNA: TGTGCTAGTGGCACAAGAGGGGCCACGAGGCGAGATACGCAGTATTTT

J gene: TRBJ1-2
CDR3 length: 13
clone size: few
V gene: TRBV7-9
D gene: .
CDR3 protein: CASSIRVWDGYTF
CDR3 DNA: TGTGCCAGCAGCATCAGGGTTTGGGATGGCTACACCTTC

J gene: TRBJ1-2
CDR3 length: 15
clone size: .
V gene: TRBV9
D gene: .
CDR3 protein: CASSVAPVTNYGYTF
CDR3 DNA: TGTGCCAGCAGCGTAGCCCCGGTTACGAACTATGGCTACACCTTC

J gene: TRBJ2-7
CDR3 length: 14
clone size: few
V gene: TRBV3-1
D gene: .
CDR3 protein: CASSQLAHSYEQYF
CDR3 DNA: TGTGCCAGCAGCCAACTGGCCCACTCCTACGAGCAGTACTTC

J gene: TRBJ2-1
CDR3 length: 11
clone size: .
V gene: TRBV3-1
D gene: .
CDR3 protein: CASSLLNEQFF
CDR3 DNA: TGTGCCAGCAGTCTGTTAAATGAGCAGTTCTTC

J gene: TRBJ2-1
CDR3 length: 12
clone size: .
V gene: TRBV12-3/TRBV12-4
D gene: .
CDR3 protein: CASSPGVNEQFF
CDR3 DNA: TGTGCCAGCAGTCCCGGGGTCAACGAGCAGTTCTTC

J gene: TRBJ2-1
CDR3 length: 16
clone size: few
V gene: TRBV3-1
D gene: .
CDR3 protein: CASSQELLARDNEQFF
CDR3 DNA: TGTGCCAGCAGCCAAGAGTTATTAGCGAGAGACAATGAGCAGTTCTTC

J gene: TRBJ2-3
CDR3 length: 18
clone size: few
V gene: TRBV12-5
D gene: TRBD2
CDR3 protein: CASGLGLLAGGSTDTQYF
CDR3 DNA: TGTGCTAGTGGTTTGGGCCTTCTAGCGGGAGGATCTACAGATACGCAGTATTTT

J gene: TRBJ2-1
CDR3 length: 18
clone size: few
V gene: TRBV5-1
D gene: TRBD2
CDR3 protein: CASTGGLAGGGEDNEQFF
CDR3 DNA: TGCGCCAGCACGGGGGGACTAGCGGGAGGGGGAGAGGACAATGAGCAGTTCTTC

J gene: TRBJ1-1
CDR3 length: 18
clone size: .
V gene: TRBV7-3
D gene: TRBD1
CDR3 protein: CASSGQVGQGALNTEAFF
CDR3 DNA: TGTGCCAGCAGCGGCCAGGTCGGACAGGGGGCTTTGAACACTGAAGCTTTCTTT

J gene: TRBJ2-6
CDR3 length: 18
clone size: few
V gene: TRBV20-1
D gene: TRBD1
CDR3 protein: CSASSQGTGSSGANVLTF
CDR3 DNA: TGCAGTGCTAGCAGTCAGGGGACAGGGAGTTCTGGGGCCAACGTCCTGACTTTC

J gene: TRBJ1-1
CDR3 length: 14
clone size: .
V gene: TRBV5-1
D gene: .
CDR3 protein: CASSLGAGEDTAFF
CDR3 DNA: TGCGCCAGCAGCTTGGGGGCTGGAGAGGACACGGCTTTCTTT

J gene: TRBJ2-5
CDR3 length: 17
clone size: .
V gene: TRBV7-8
D gene: .
CDR3 protein: CTSTFVGQGSGGETQYF
CDR3 DNA: TGTACCAGCACCTTCGTCGGTCAGGGCTCCGGGGGAGAGACCCAGTACTTC

J gene: TRBJ2-1
CDR3 length: 15
clone size: .
V gene: TRBV7-3
D gene: TRBD1
CDR3 protein: CAGSPGGTGYNEQFF
CDR3 DNA: TGTGCCGGCAGCCCGGGCGGGACAGGCTACAATGAGCAGTTCTTC

J gene: TRBJ2-5
CDR3 length: 17
clone size: .
V gene: TRBV6-6
D gene: .
CDR3 protein: CASSSRYGGQGQETQYF
CDR3 DNA: TGTGCCAGCAGTTCCCGTTATGGGGGGCAGGGGCAAGAGACCCAGTACTTC

J gene: TRBJ1-1
CDR3 length: 15
clone size: .
V gene: TRBV18
D gene: TRBD1
CDR3 protein: CASSPKGALDTEAFF
CDR3 DNA: TGTGCCAGCTCACCGAAGGGGGCGCTTGACACTGAAGCTTTCTTT

J gene: TRBJ2-1
CDR3 length: 17
clone size: .
V gene: TRBV7-6
D gene: TRBD2
CDR3 protein: CASSLDATSGRGDEQFF
CDR3 DNA: TGTGCCAGCAGCTTAGACGCTACTAGCGGGAGAGGCGATGAGCAGTTCTTC

J gene: TRBJ1-4
CDR3 length: 15
clone size: .
V gene: TRBV27
D gene: .
CDR3 protein: CASSLSGQPNEKLFF
CDR3 DNA: TGTGCCAGCAGTTTATCGGGGCAGCCTAATGAAAAACTGTTTTTT

J gene: TRBJ1-1
CDR3 length: 15
clone size: .
V gene: TRBV7-2
D gene: TRBD1
CDR3 protein: CASSLARTGVQGAFF
CDR3 DNA: TGTGCCAGCAGCTTAGCCCGGACAGGGGTTCAGGGGGCTTTCTTT

J gene: TRBJ1-4
CDR3 length: 16
clone size: few
V gene: TRBV4-1
D gene: .
CDR3 protein: CASSQESGLGNEKLFF
CDR3 DNA: TGCGCCAGCAGCCAAGAGTCGGGCCTAGGTAATGAAAAACTGTTTTTT

J gene: TRBJ2-1
CDR3 length: 11
clone size: .
V gene: TRBV24-1
D gene: .
CDR3 protein: CATSPGNEQFF
CDR3 DNA: TGTGCCACCAGTCCCGGCAATGAGCAGTTCTTC

J gene: TRBJ2-3
CDR3 length: 17
clone size: .
V gene: TRBV4-1
D gene: TRBD2
CDR3 protein: CASSPRLAEGSTDTQYF
CDR3 DNA: TGCGCCAGCAGCCCCCGACTAGCGGAGGGGAGCACAGATACGCAGTATTTT

J gene: TRBJ2-1
CDR3 length: 16
clone size: few
V gene: TRBV20-1
D gene: TRBD2
CDR3 protein: CSARDPAGGSYNEQFF
CDR3 DNA: TGCAGTGCTAGAGATCCAGCGGGAGGATCCTACAATGAGCAGTTCTTC

J gene: TRBJ2-3
CDR3 length: 15
clone size: few
V gene: TRBV15
D gene: .
CDR3 protein: CATSRTRGGTDTQYF
CDR3 DNA: TGTGCCACCAGCAGGACCCGCGGAGGCACAGATACGCAGTATTTT

J gene: TRBJ2-4
CDR3 length: 14
clone size: .
V gene: TRBV6-6
D gene: .
CDR3 protein: CASSYSTKGPVQYF
CDR3 DNA: TGTGCCAGCAGTTACTCGACGAAGGGCCCCGTGCAGTACTTC

J gene: TRBJ2-7
CDR3 length: 13
clone size: many
V gene: TRBV5-1
D gene: TRBD1
CDR3 protein: CASSFRQGYEQYF
CDR3 DNA: TGCGCCAGCAGCTTCCGACAGGGCTACGAGCAGTACTTC

J gene: TRBJ2-3
CDR3 length: 17
clone size: .
V gene: TRBV5-1
D gene: TRBD2
CDR3 protein: CASEEGSGRASTDTQYF
CDR3 DNA: TGCGCCAGCGAGGAAGGAAGCGGGAGGGCTAGCACAGATACGCAGTATTTT

J gene: TRBJ2-3
CDR3 length: 14
clone size: medium-sized
V gene: TRBV25-1
D gene: .
CDR3 protein: CASSDQGGTDTQYF
CDR3 DNA: TGTGCCAGCAGTGACCAGGGCGGCACAGATACGCAGTATTTT

J gene: TRBJ2-3
CDR3 length: 14
clone size: .
V gene: TRBV20-1
D gene: .
CDR3 protein: CSARSRDNTDTQYF
CDR3 DNA: TGCAGTGCTAGATCCAGGGACAACACAGATACGCAGTATTTT

J gene: TRBJ2-3
CDR3 length: 16
clone size: many
V gene: TRBV4-2
D gene: TRBD2
CDR3 protein: CASSQGLAGVSDTQYF
CDR3 DNA: TGTGCCAGCAGCCAGGGACTAGCGGGAGTGTCAGATACGCAGTATTTT

J gene: TRBJ2-3
CDR3 length: 15
clone size: .
V gene: TRBV7-8
D gene: .
CDR3 protein: CASSFVTGGADTQYF
CDR3 DNA: TGTGCCAGCAGCTTCGTCACAGGGGGGGCGGATACGCAGTATTTT

J gene: TRBJ2-7
CDR3 length: 16
clone size: .
V gene: TRBV12-3/TRBV12-4
D gene: .
CDR3 protein: CASRSSLARNSYEQYF
CDR3 DNA: TGTGCCAGCAGATCTAGTTTGGCCAGGAACAGCTATGAGCAGTACTTC

J gene: TRBJ2-7
CDR3 length: 15
clone size: many
V gene: TRBV7-6
D gene: TRBD1
CDR3 protein: CASSLVGTGSNEQYF
CDR3 DNA: TGTGCCAGCAGCTTAGTGGGGACAGGGTCCAACGAGCAGTACTTC

J gene: TRBJ2-7
CDR3 length: 19
clone size: once
V gene: TRBV6-5
D gene: .
CDR3 protein: CASSYFKGSGTVSYNEQYF
CDR3 DNA: TGTGCCAGCAGTTACTTTAAGGGTAGCGGGACAGTCTCCTACAATGAGCAGTACTTC

J gene: TRBJ2-7
CDR3 length: 14
clone size: .
V gene: TRBV6-6
D gene: .
CDR3 protein: CASTLRPQAYEQYF
CDR3 DNA: TGTGCCAGCACCCTTCGCCCCCAAGCCTACGAGCAGTACTTC

J gene: TRBJ2-1
CDR3 length: 18
clone size: few
V gene: TRBV5-6
D gene: .
CDR3 protein: CASNPGGPQGSSYNEQFF
CDR3 DNA: TGTGCCAGCAACCCCGGGGGGCCGCAGGGCAGCTCCTACAATGAGCAGTTCTTC

J gene: TRBJ2-1
CDR3 length: 15
clone size: .
V gene: TRBV6-1
D gene: TRBD2
CDR3 protein: CASSGLAGYYNEQFF
CDR3 DNA: TGTGCCAGCAGTGGCCTAGCGGGGTACTACAATGAGCAGTTCTTC